Following are 32 T cell receptor beta chains from one sample sequenced in a study of spatial heterogeneity in lung cancer. Study outcomes and limitations: Counts of expanded alpha and beta TCRs within tumors tracked the tumor nonsynonymous mutation count.

TCRdb called the 5' RACE reads again in MiXCR, with one record for every CDR3 protein. Of 6,500 to 9,500 distinct CDR3 sequences detected, about 12% appear once; the ten largest clones hold about 10%. As to time point: sample taken at primary tumor resection. What these receptors recognize is not known. This material consisted of lung tumor tissue, taken at surgery. These receptors all stem from a male donor with early-stage non-small cell lung cancer.

At least ten counts were recorded for this clonotype. This beta chain came through as a stray read in a library set up for alpha chains, and its size says little. This chain joins TRBV6-5 and TRBJ2-7; 12 bases are shared with TRBD2. With V trimmed by 6 bases and J by 1 base, 4 bases remained unmatched. The V gene's germline CDR1 is MNHEY and CDR2 SVGAGI. This CDR3 spans 15 amino acids. The DNA of the CDR3 is TGTGCCAGCAGCATCGGGACTAGCGGGTCCTACGAGCAGTACTTC. Amino acids: CASSIGTSGSYEQYF.

By share of the sample, this clonotype is medium-sized (0.01 to 0.1%). This beta chain represents an off-target read in a library built for alpha chains; its size is of limited meaning. The chain has TRBV20-1 and TRBJ2-7; D gene uncertain. The CDR3 runs to 14 residues. Per germline, CDR1 DFQATT and CDR2 SNEGSKA (reference sequence). Trimming stripped 3 bases from V and 2 bases from J, with 14 bases between. CDR3 DNA sequence: TGCAGTGCTAGTTCCTACCGTGGTCCCTACGAGCAGTACTTC. It encodes CSASSYRGPYEQYF.

Comments on this clonotype: A library made for alpha chains picked up this beta chain off target, so its size means little. The chain couples TRBV7-3 to TRBJ1-1, with D unresolved. V lost 6 bases to trimming and J lost 1 base, with 12 bases between them. Germline loops: CDR1 SGHTA, CDR2 FQGTGA. The CDR3 is made up of 14 amino acids. CDR3 residues: CASSPTGPNTEAFF. CDR3 nucleotides: TGTGCCAGCAGTCCGACCGGACCGAACACTGAAGCTTTCTTT.

The table lists this clonotype with many counts. The size of this beta chain means little, since it is a stray read in a library made for alpha chains. The gene calls are TRBV12-3 or TRBV12-4 and TRBJ1-6; tentative D call: TRBD1 (6 bases). Trimming cost V 2 bases and J 10 bases, with 15 bases left between them. The CDR3 is made up of 15 amino acids. In DNA, the CDR3 is TGTGCCAGCAGTTTATCTCAGGGGATCGCATCACCCCTCCACTTT. Translation gives CASSLSQGIASPLHF.

In this sample, this clonotype turned up many times. In a library made to pick up alpha chains, this beta chain is a stray read with a size that means little. The chain combines TRBV19 with TRBJ1-4; TRBD1 matches at 10 bases. V was clipped by 5 bases and J by 8 bases; unmatched bases: 5. There are 14 residues in the CDR3. Germline V gene data show CDR1 as LNHDA and CDR2 as SQIVND (reference sequence). This chain's CDR3 is CASSGWDRGEKLFF. CDR3 DNA sequence: TGTGCCAGTAGTGGCTGGGACAGGGGCGAAAAACTGTTTTTT.

This clonotype was found many times. Being off target in a library aimed at alpha chains, this beta chain has a size of little meaning. The CDR3 here is CATSRTSGGPNNQPQHF. Written as DNA, the CDR3 is TGTGCCACCAGCAGGACGTCCGGGGGTCCTAACAATCAGCCCCAGCATTTT. The rearrangement links TRBV15 to TRBJ1-5; D possibly corresponds to TRBD1 (5 bases). V was shortened by 3 bases and J by 3 bases, with 18 bases between the two germline ends. CDR3 length equals 17 residues. Per germline, CDR1 LNHNV and CDR2 YYDKDF (reference sequence).

Many counts were recorded for this clonotype. This beta chain is off target for a library built for alpha chains, so its abundance means little. CDR3 DNA sequence: TGCAGCGTTGGCGGGAGGGCCCGAGAGACCCAGTACTTC. As protein: CSVGGRARETQYF. V and J are TRBV29-1 and TRBJ2-5; the match to TRBD2 covers 9 bases. The CDR3 extends over 13 amino acids. Germline assignment: CDR1 SQVTM and CDR2 ANQGSEA. With V trimmed by 4 bases and J by 4 bases, 4 bases remained unmatched.

The sample holds a few counts of this clonotype. A library made for alpha chains picked up this beta chain off target, so its size means little. The chain recombines TRBV28 with TRBJ2-7; D unresolved. CDR3 length equals 14 residues. V dropped 1 base and J dropped 0 bases, with 7 bases sitting between them. Germline loops: CDR1 MDHEN, CDR2 SYDVKM. The DNA of the CDR3 is TGTGCCAGCAGTTTATCGGTCTACTCCTACGAGCAGTACTTC. It translates to CASSLSVYSYEQYF.

In this sample, this clonotype is large. A junction end diverges from the germline sequence, so it may reflect a read error. As an off-target read in a library built for alpha chains, this beta chain has a frequency of little significance. The chain recombines TRBV6-5 with TRBJ2-2, with TRBD2 as a possible D gene (5 bases). Germline V CDR1 and CDR2: MNHEY, SVGAGI. CDR3 size: 12 residues. CDR3 bases: TGTGCCAGCAGAACTCCCACCGGGGAACTGTTTTTT. Amino acids: CASRTPTGELFF.

Remarks on this clonotype: Germline and junction disagree at one end, which may indicate a read error. Being off target in a library aimed at alpha chains, this beta chain has a size of little meaning. The gene calls are TRBV7-2 and TRBJ2-2, with a weak D call TRBD2 (6 bases). The CDR3 has 13 amino acids. CDR1 SGHTA and CDR2 FQGNSA come from the germline V gene. Written as DNA, the CDR3 is TGTGCCAGCAGCTTCTGTCTCCCCGGGGGGCTGTTTTTT. Its protein is CASSFCLPGGLFF.

This clonotype qualifies as large. Because the library targeted alpha chains, this beta chain is an off-target read whose size means little. The genes are TRBV6-5 and TRBJ2-1, with 9 bases identical to TRBD1. The germline CDR1 and CDR2 sequences are MNHEY and SVGAGI. The length of the CDR3 is 15 residues. V was clipped by 8 bases and J by 7 bases; unmatched bases: 12. The CDR3 is CASGLSGQGWNEQFF. As DNA, the CDR3 is TGTGCCAGCGGACTTTCTGGACAGGGGTGGAATGAGCAGTTCTTC.

In this sample, this clonotype turned up many times. This beta chain is an off-target read within a library intended for alpha chains, so its frequency means little. The chain employs TRBV11-3 and TRBJ1-1, with 7 bases matching TRBD1. Germline trimming cut 2 bases from V and 6 bases from J; bases unmatched to any gene: 12. This CDR3 contains 16 residues. The germline V gene has CDR1 SGHNT and CDR2 YENEEA. As DNA, the CDR3 is TGTGCCAGCAGCTTATGGAGGAGGGGGCGGAGGTCTGAAGCTTTCTTT. Protein product: CASSLWRRGRRSEAFF.

In this sample, this clonotype turned up many times. This beta chain slipped into a library made for alpha chains as a stray read, so its size is not meaningful. V is TRBV5-1 and J is TRBJ1-6; 7 bases map to TRBD1. Germline values: CDR1 SGHRS, CDR2 YFSETQ. After removal of 0 bases from V and 5 bases from J, the junction contained 5 bases not matched to a gene. The CDR3 length is 16 residues. CDR3 nucleotides: TGCGCCAGCAGCTTGGTAGGGGGCGTGGATAATTCACCCCTCCACTTT. Translating gives CASSLVGGVDNSPLHF.

At least ten counts were recorded for this clonotype. This beta chain slipped into a library made for alpha chains as a stray read, so its size is not meaningful. The chain is built from TRBV5-6 and TRBJ2-2; 11 nucleotides line up with TRBD2. The J segment lost 2 bases and the V segment lost 4 bases, leaving 4 bases of the junction unmatched. The CDR3 has 16 residues. Germline loops: CDR1 SGHDT, CDR2 YYEEEE. The CDR3 is CASSAGLAGNTGELFF. CDR3 nucleotide sequence: TGTGCCAGCAGCGCCGGACTAGCGGGCAACACCGGGGAGCTGTTTTTT.

This clonotype occurred many times. This beta chain lies outside the target of a library built for alpha chains; its clone size means little. The chain carries TRBV11-1 and TRBJ2-7; D is ambiguous. Germline CDR1 is SGHAT and CDR2 is FQDESV (reference sequence). The CDR3 has 13 residues. Between the trimmed V and J ends, which lost 5 bases and 11 bases, there was a span of 19 bases. CDR3 sequence (DNA): TGTGCCAGCAGCCCAGAGGTACAAACGGAGAAGTACTTC. It codes for CASSPEVQTEKYF.

This clonotype ranks as medium-sized (0.01 to 0.1%). The library was prepared for alpha chains; this beta chain is a stray read, so its frequency means little. The chain uses TRBV20-1 and TRBJ2-3; 10 bases fit TRBD2. Germline CDR1 is DFQATT and CDR2 is SNEGSKA (reference sequence). The CDR3 sequence is 15 residues long. Trimming cost V 2 bases and J 6 bases; bases outside gene matches: 8. The CDR3 nucleotides are TGCAGTGCTAGAAAGGACCTAGCGGGAGCTGATACGCAGTATTTT. This translates into CSARKDLAGADTQYF.

On this clonotype itself: As an off-target read in a library built for alpha chains, this beta chain has a frequency of little significance. The rearrangement joins TRBV5-1 to TRBJ2-5; 7 bases are shared with TRBD2. The germline V gene has CDR1 SGHRS and CDR2 YFSETQ. J lost 7 bases, V lost 0 bases, and 12 bases had no gene match. The CDR3 has 16 residues. CDR3 sequence (DNA): TGCGCCAGCAGCTTGGACACGGCGGGAGCGGAGGGGACCCAGTACTTC. It translates to CASSLDTAGAEGTQYF.

This clonotype was counted ten times or more. This beta chain appears as a stray read in a library generated for alpha chains; its size is not informative. J is TRBJ2-7 and V is TRBV7-8; D possibly corresponds to TRBD1 (6 bases). The CDR3 is made up of 14 amino acids. V was trimmed by 4 bases and J by 2 bases, leaving 12 bases between them. CDR1 and CDR2 (germline): SGHVS, FQNEAQ. The CDR3 nucleotides read TGTGCCAGCAGCTGGGGGACATCCGCCTACGAGCAGTACTTC. Residues: CASSWGTSAYEQYF.

Concerning this clonotype: This beta chain appears as a stray read in a library generated for alpha chains; its size is not informative. The V call is TRBV11-2, the J call TRBJ2-1; 11 bases agree with TRBD2. CDR1 is SGHAT and CDR2 is FQNNGV in the germline V gene. This CDR3 is built from 14 residues. The trim removed 5 bases at V and 6 bases at J, leaving 3 bases unmatched. CDR3 residues: CASSLGTSGNEQFF. The CDR3 coding sequence is TGTGCCAGCAGCCTAGGGACTAGCGGCAATGAGCAGTTCTTC.

Regarding this clonotype: In a library made to pick up alpha chains, this beta chain is a stray read with a size that means little. The chain couples TRBV28 to TRBJ1-6; the D gene is possibly TRBD1 (6 bases). Germline V CDR1 and CDR2: MDHEN, SYDVKM. V shed 4 bases and J shed 6 bases, with 16 bases lying between them. The length of the CDR3 is 16 residues. The CDR3 DNA reads as TGTGCCAGCAGTTCCAATAAGGGGGGAACTAATTCACCCCTCCACTTT. It yields the protein CASSSNKGGTNSPLHF.

This clonotype counts as medium-sized. This beta chain came through as a stray read in a library set up for alpha chains, and its size says little. The chain has TRBV4-1 and TRBJ1-5; D gene ambiguous. The germline V gene encodes CDR1 MGHRA and CDR2 YSYEKL. CDR3 length: 13 residues. The germline V and J ends were trimmed by 1 base and 4 bases, with 5 bases remaining between them. CDR3 protein: CASSQGGNQPQHF. The CDR3 bases are TGCGCCAGCAGCCAAGGAGGGAATCAGCCCCAGCATTTT.

This clonotype was picked up many times. This beta chain is an off-target read within a library intended for alpha chains, so its frequency means little. The chain couples TRBV3-1 to TRBJ1-5, with D hard to call. V shed 2 bases and J shed 6 bases, with 11 bases lying between them. The CDR3 spans 14 residues. Germline CDR1 is LGHDT and CDR2 is YNNKEL (reference sequence). CDR3 DNA: TGTGCCAGCAGCCAACTGCACGAGGGTCAGCCCCAGCATTTT. Protein sequence: CASSQLHEGQPQHF. The variable domain in full, completed from reference TRBV3-1 and TRBJ1-5, reads DTAVSQTPKYLVTQMGNDKSIKCEQNLGHDTMYWYKQDSKKFLKIMFSYNNKELIINETVPNRFSPKSPDKAHLNLHINSLELGDSAVYFCASSQLHEGQPQHFGDGTRLSIL.

The sample holds many counts of this clonotype. This beta chain is a stray sequence in a library constructed for alpha chains; its clone size is not meaningful. The V call is TRBV30, the J call TRBJ2-1; no clear D gene. CDR1 is GTSNPN and CDR2 is SVGIG in the germline V gene (reference sequence). V was pared by 0 bases and J by 10 bases, with 16 bases between. The CDR3 sequence is 14 residues long. Here the CDR3 DNA reads TGTGCCTGGAGTGTCCCTGGCAGCATTAGCGAGCAGTTCTTC. This codes for CAWSVPGSISEQFF.

In the case of this clonotype: The library was built for alpha chains, so this beta chain is an off-target read and its size means little. This sequence joins TRBV18 and TRBJ1-2, with D unclear. The CDR3 covers 14 residues. Looked up from germline, CDR1 is KGHSH and CDR2 is LQKENI. Trimming removed 1 base from V and 4 bases from J, with 10 bases in between. CDR3 protein: CASSPQSSSYGYTF. The CDR3 DNA reads as TGTGCCAGCTCACCACAATCCTCCTCCTATGGCTACACCTTC.

This clonotype occurred many times. This beta chain turned up in a library designed for alpha chains; as an off-target read, its abundance says little. The genes are TRBV12-3 or TRBV12-4 and TRBJ2-3; D possibly corresponds to TRBD2 (5 bases). V dropped 2 bases and J dropped 6 bases, with 12 bases sitting between them. This CDR3 comprises 14 residues. CDR3 residues: CASSLLLGGDTQYF. The CDR3 DNA reads as TGTGCCAGCAGTTTACTCCTAGGCGGGGATACGCAGTATTTT.

This clonotype has a handful of counts. Being off target in a library aimed at alpha chains, this beta chain has a size of little meaning. The chain employs TRBV12-3 or TRBV12-4 and TRBJ2-4; maybe TRBD2 (6 bases). The CDR3 loop spans 17 amino acids. V was cut by 6 bases and J by 3 bases, with 21 bases left in between. The DNA of the CDR3 is TGTGCCAGCAGCCCCCTAGCGATAGGAATGGTCAAAAACATTCAGTACTTC. This sequence encodes CASSPLAIGMVKNIQYF.

For this clonotype: This beta chain appears as a stray read in a library generated for alpha chains; its size is not informative. The chain combines TRBV14 with TRBJ2-1; D unclear. Trimming took off 0 bases at V and 4 bases at J, with 4 bases between the two ends. The CDR3 loop spans 13 amino acids. From germline, CDR1 is SGHDN and CDR2 FVKESK. In nucleotides, the CDR3 is TGTGCCAGCAGCCAAGAGGATTACAATGAGCAGTTCTTC. Its protein is CASSQEDYNEQFF.

This clonotype occurred many times. This beta chain is an unintended read in a library built for alpha chains; its size means little. The chain employs TRBV7-3 and TRBJ2-6; D is uncertain. From germline, CDR1 is SGHTA and CDR2 FQGTGA. The germline V and J ends were trimmed by 4 bases and 0 bases, with 7 bases remaining between them. The CDR3 runs to 15 residues. CDR3 loop: CASSSGYSGANVLTF. The CDR3 nucleotides read TGTGCCAGCAGCTCCGGGTACTCTGGGGCCAACGTCCTGACTTTC.

By share, this clonotype ranks as medium-sized. This beta chain slipped into a library made for alpha chains as a stray read, so its size is not meaningful. The V call is TRBV11-2, the J call TRBJ2-6; D is uncertain. The CDR3 runs to 15 residues. V dropped 7 bases and J dropped 1 base, with 11 bases sitting between them. The V gene's germline CDR1 is SGHAT and CDR2 FQNNGV. The CDR3 sequence: CASTRSLSGANVLTF. Here the CDR3 DNA reads TGTGCCAGCACCCGGAGTCTGTCTGGGGCCAACGTCCTGACTTTC. The whole variable domain, filled in from reference TRBV11-2 and TRBJ2-6, reads EAGVAQSPRYKIIEKRQSVAFWCNPISGHATLYWYQQILGQGPKLLIQFQNNGVVDDSQLPKDRFSAERLKGVDSTLKIQPAKLEDSAVYLCASTRSLSGANVLTFGAGSRLTVL.

Within the sample, this clonotype is medium-sized (0.01 to 0.1%). This beta chain lies outside the target of a library built for alpha chains; its clone size means little. The rearrangement uses TRBV7-3 and TRBJ2-2, with TRBD2 as a possible D gene (5 bases). Per the germline V gene, CDR1 is SGHTA and CDR2 is FQGTGA. V shed 0 bases and J shed 8 bases, with 10 bases lying between them. This CDR3 has 14 amino acids. The CDR3 nucleotides read TGTGCCAGCAGCTTAACGTCCGGAGGAGGGGAGCTGTTTTTT. Protein: CASSLTSGGGELFF.

This clonotype was found a few times. Because the library targeted alpha chains, this beta chain is an off-target read whose size means little. The chain joins TRBV2 to TRBJ2-7, with TRBD1 as a possible D gene (5 bases). This CDR3 contains 13 residues. V lost 4 bases and J lost 2, with 9 bases in between. Germline lookup yields CDR1 SNHLY and CDR2 FYNNEI. The CDR3 nucleotides read TGTGCCAGCAGTGCCGGACAAGCCTACGAGCAGTACTTC. Its protein product is CASSAGQAYEQYF.

This clonotype was seen ten or more times. The library was built for alpha chains, so this beta chain is an off-target read and its size means little. The chain links TRBV4-1 to TRBJ2-5; 7 bases align to TRBD2. Per germline, CDR1 MGHRA and CDR2 YSYEKL. The CDR3 length is 16 residues. V shed 4 bases and J 3 bases; nucleotides not matched to a gene: 11. CDR3 coding DNA: TGCGCCAGCAGCCGAAGGGCTGGGACTACTAAAGAGACCCAGTACTTC. Translation gives CASSRRAGTTKETQYF.